The 9 T cell receptor beta chains presented below share a single source sample, sequenced in a study of blood T cell repertoires in COVID-19. Assay used: immunoSEQ multiplex PCR; TCRdb lists only in-frame clones, some missing. In the table there are 200,000 to 300,000 clones, 75% to 85% of which are singletons. Sequenced sample: peripheral blood. The receptors shown here come from a human donor in a cohort sampled during active COVID-19.

The table lists this clone with a few counts. The sample holds other DNA sequences that translate to the same CDR3. V gene TRBV5-1 combines with J gene TRBJ1-2, with D tentatively TRBD1 (6 bases). This CDR3 contains 13 residues. CDR1 is SGHRS and CDR2 is YFSETQ in the germline V gene. V lost 0 bases, J lost 8 bases, and 11 bases lay in between. Written as DNA, the CDR3 is TGCGCCAGCAGCTTGGTACAGGGTGGAGGCTACACCTTC. Protein: CASSLVQGGGYTF. The entire variable domain, with the rest obtained from reference TRBV5-1 and TRBJ1-2, is as follows: KAGVTQTPRYLIKTRGQQVTLSCSPISGHRSVSWYQQTPGQGLQFLFEYFSETQRNKGNFPGRFSGRQFSNSRSEMNVSTLELGDSALYLCASSLVQGGGYTFGSGTRLTVV.

This chain connects TRBV28 to TRBJ2-5; TRBD1 aligns across 11 bases. The CDR3 has 16 amino acids. Germline CDR1 MDHEN, CDR2 SYDVKM. J was trimmed by 5 bases and V by 4 bases; bases with no gene match: 9. For the CDR3, the DNA is TGTGCCAGCAGTTCTCCACCGGGACAGGGGGGTGAGACCCAGTACTTC. This encodes CASSSPPGQGGETQYF.

This clone has more than one count but fewer than ten. The chain employs TRBV2 and TRBJ1-2, with a possible D match to TRBD1 (6 bases). V lost 4 bases to trimming and J lost 5 bases, with 11 bases between them. The germline gives CDR1 SNHLY, CDR2 FYNNEI. The CDR3 runs to 13 residues. The CDR3 region is CASSAGRGYGYTF. CDR3 in DNA: TGTGCCAGCAGTGCAGGCAGGGGATATGGCTACACCTTC.

The chain joins TRBV28 to TRBJ1-1, with 8 bases lining up with TRBD1. Germline lookup yields CDR1 MDHEN and CDR2 SYDVKM. The junction had 9 bases not matched to a gene; V was cut back by 8 bases and J by 4 bases. This CDR3 has 14 amino acids. CDR3 sequence reads: CASWTGRFGTEAFF. The DNA of the CDR3 is TGTGCCAGCTGGACAGGGCGGTTCGGCACTGAAGCTTTCTTT.

This clone appeared a single time. This chain joins TRBV5-5 and TRBJ1-1, with a weak D call TRBD1 (5 bases). Germline loops: CDR1 SGHKS, CDR2 YYEKEE (reference sequence). V lost 0 bases to trimming and J lost 3 bases, with 9 bases between them. CDR3 size: 14 residues. The CDR3: CASSLEPGDTEAFF. As DNA, the CDR3 is TGTGCCAGCAGCTTGGAACCGGGGGACACTGAAGCTTTCTTT.

This chain links TRBV7-2 with TRBJ1-6; TRBD1 might be the D (6 bases). The CDR3 sequence is 16 residues long. V dropped 2 bases and J dropped 7 bases, with 15 bases sitting between them. Germline CDR1 is SGHTA and CDR2 is FQGNSA. The CDR3: CASSLRGAPQNSPLHF. DNA of the CDR3: TGTGCCAGCAGCTTACGGGGGGCACCACAGAATTCACCCCTCCACTTT.

The chain combines TRBV5-4 with TRBJ2-1, with TRBD2 matching 13 bases. J gave up 10 bases and V 2 bases, and 6 bases lay outside the gene matches. This CDR3 is 15 amino acids long. The germline V gene encodes CDR1 SGHNT and CDR2 YYREEE (reference sequence). The chain's CDR3 is CASSFPGLAGREQFF. In DNA form, the CDR3 reads TGTGCCAGCAGCTTTCCGGGACTAGCGGGGAGAGAGCAGTTCTTC.

The rearrangement joins TRBV6-5 to TRBJ1-1, with 7 bases fitting TRBD1. Looked up from germline, CDR1 is MNHEY and CDR2 is SVGAGI. The V and J ends lost 7 bases and 5 bases, in that order; junction bases with no gene match: 7. The CDR3 sequence is 13 residues long. CDR3 loop: CASNREGQTEAFF. DNA for the CDR3: TGTGCCAGCAACCGAGAGGGACAGACTGAAGCTTTCTTT.

The gene calls are TRBV7-9 and TRBJ2-3; D is unresolved. Per the germline V gene, CDR1 is SEHNR and CDR2 is FQNEAQ (reference sequence). V lost 0 bases to trimming and J lost 0 bases, with 10 bases between them. The CDR3 contains 16 residues. CDR3 nucleotide sequence: TGTGCCAGCAGCTTAGCGCTAACGGGTAGCACAGATACGCAGTATTTT. Protein product: CASSLALTGSTDTQYF.